What follows is one T cell receptor beta chain and its context. Its antigen is as yet unknown. It was with 60 Vbeta and 13 Jbeta primers that the PCR ran. The data were produced by immunoSEQ multiplex PCR, yet TCRdb's version contains in-frame clones alone and is incomplete. The sample yields some 160,000 clones, approximately 84% seen once. The CDR3 spans 16 residues. The germline V gene has CDR1 ENHRY and CDR2 SYGVKD. Between the trimmed V and J ends, which lost 6 bases and 2 bases, there was a span of 16 bases. The data originate from a study of cytomegalovirus exposure and HLA in healthy donors. General observations from the study: Productive status was seen about 90% or about 30% of the time for most TCR beta V segments in an earlier analysis. In a later analysis, compared with equally common non-associated chains, HLA-associated beta chains were more expanded. Listed as cytomegalovirus-associated were 150 or so TCR beta chains.

The sequence was obtained from a man in his forties or fifties in good health and CMV-seropositive. Sample: PBMCs. This rearrangement joins TRBV10-3 to TRBJ2-2; possible D gene TRBD2, 6 bases. This chain's CDR3 is CAISRGVGLNTGELFF. The CDR3 bases are TGTGCCATCAGCCGAGGAGTGGGACTTAACACCGGGGAGCTGTTTTTT.